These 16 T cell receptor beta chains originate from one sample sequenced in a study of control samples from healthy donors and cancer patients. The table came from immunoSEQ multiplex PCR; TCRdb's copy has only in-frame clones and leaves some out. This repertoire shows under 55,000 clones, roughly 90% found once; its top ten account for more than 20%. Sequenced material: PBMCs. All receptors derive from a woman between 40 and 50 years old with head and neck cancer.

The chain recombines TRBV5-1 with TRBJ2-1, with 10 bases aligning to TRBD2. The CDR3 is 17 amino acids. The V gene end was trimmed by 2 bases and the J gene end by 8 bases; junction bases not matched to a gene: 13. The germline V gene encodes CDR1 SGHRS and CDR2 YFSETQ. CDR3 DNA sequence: TGCGCCAGCAGCTTAAGGCGGGCTAGCGGGAGAAACTATGAGCAGTTCTTC. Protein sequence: CASSLRRASGRNYEQFF. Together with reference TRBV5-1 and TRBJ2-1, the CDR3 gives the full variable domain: KAGVTQTPRYLIKTRGQQVTLSCSPISGHRSVSWYQQTPGQGLQFLFEYFSETQRNKGNFPGRFSGRQFSNSRSEMNVSTLELGDSALYLCASSLRRASGRNYEQFFGPGTRLTVL.

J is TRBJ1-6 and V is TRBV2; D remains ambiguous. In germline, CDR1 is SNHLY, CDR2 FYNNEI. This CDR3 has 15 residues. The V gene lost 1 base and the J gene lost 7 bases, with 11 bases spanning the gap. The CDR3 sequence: CASSEGTAGNSPLHF. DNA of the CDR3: TGTGCCAGCAGTGAAGGAACAGCAGGAAATTCACCCCTCCACTTT.

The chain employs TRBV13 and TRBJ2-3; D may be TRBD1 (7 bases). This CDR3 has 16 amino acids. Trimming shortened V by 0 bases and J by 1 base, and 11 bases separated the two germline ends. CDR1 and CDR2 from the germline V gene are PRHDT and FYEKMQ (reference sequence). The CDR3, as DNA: TGTGCCAGCAGCTTAGGCCAGGGGGGTGGCACAGATACGCAGTATTTT. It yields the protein CASSLGQGGGTDTQYF. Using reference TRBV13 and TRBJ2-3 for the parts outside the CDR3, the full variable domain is AAGVIQSPRHLIKEKRETATLKCYPIPRHDTVYWYQQGPGQDPQFLISFYEKMQSDKGSIPDRFSAQQFSDYHSELNMSSLELGDSALYFCASSLGQGGGTDTQYFGPGTRLTVL.

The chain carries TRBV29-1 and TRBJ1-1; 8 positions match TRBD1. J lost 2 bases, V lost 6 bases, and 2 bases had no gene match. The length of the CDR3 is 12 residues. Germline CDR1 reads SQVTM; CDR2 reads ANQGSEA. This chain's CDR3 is CSVGTGNTEAFF. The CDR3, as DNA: TGCAGCGTCGGGACAGGCAACACTGAAGCTTTCTTT.

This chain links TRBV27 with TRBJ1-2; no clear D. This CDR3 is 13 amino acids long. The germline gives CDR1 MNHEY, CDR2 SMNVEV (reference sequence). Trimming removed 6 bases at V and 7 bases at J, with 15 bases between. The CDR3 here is CASRYSTAGGYTF. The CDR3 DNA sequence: TGTGCCAGCAGGTACAGTACGGCAGGTGGCTACACCTTC.

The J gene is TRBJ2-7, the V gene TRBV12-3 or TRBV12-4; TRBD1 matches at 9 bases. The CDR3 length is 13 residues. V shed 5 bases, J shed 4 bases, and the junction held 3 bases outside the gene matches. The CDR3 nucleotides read TGTGCCAGCAGTCGGGACAGGGCGTACGAGCAGTACTTC. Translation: CASSRDRAYEQYF.

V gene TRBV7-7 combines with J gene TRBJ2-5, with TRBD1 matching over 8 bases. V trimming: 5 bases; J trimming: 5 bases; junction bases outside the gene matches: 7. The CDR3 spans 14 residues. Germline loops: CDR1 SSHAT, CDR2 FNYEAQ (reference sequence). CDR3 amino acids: CASSPGTGGETQYF. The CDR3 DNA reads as TGTGCCAGCAGCCCGGGGACAGGAGGCGAGACCCAGTACTTC.

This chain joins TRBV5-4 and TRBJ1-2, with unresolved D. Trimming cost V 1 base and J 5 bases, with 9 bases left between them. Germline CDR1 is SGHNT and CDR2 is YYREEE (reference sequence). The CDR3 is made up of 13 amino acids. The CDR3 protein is CASSLWGGYGYTF. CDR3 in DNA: TGTGCCAGCAGCTTGTGGGGAGGGTATGGCTACACCTTC.

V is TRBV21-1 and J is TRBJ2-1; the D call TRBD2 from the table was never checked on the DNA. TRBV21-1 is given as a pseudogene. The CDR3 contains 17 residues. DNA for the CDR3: TGTGCCAGCAGCATCAGACTAGCGGGGGGGCCAAACAATGAGCAGTTCTTC. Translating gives CASSIRLAGGPNNEQFF.

CDR3 in amino acids: CASSQGASSGSETQYF. The CDR3 DNA sequence: TGCGCCAGCAGCCAAGGGGCTTCCTCGGGGTCCGAGACCCAGTACTTC. V usage is TRBV4-1 and J usage is TRBJ2-5; tentative D call: TRBD2 (5 bases). The CDR3 extends over 16 amino acids. With 1 base removed from V and 5 bases from J, the gap between germline ends came to 17 bases. Germline V gene data show CDR1 as MGHRA and CDR2 as YSYEKL.

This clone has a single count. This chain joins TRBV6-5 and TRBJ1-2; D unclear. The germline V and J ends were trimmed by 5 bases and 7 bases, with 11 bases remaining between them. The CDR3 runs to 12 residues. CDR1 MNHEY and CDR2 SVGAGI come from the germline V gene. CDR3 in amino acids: CASSPRTGGYTF. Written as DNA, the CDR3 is TGTGCCAGCAGTCCCCGGACCGGTGGCTACACCTTC.

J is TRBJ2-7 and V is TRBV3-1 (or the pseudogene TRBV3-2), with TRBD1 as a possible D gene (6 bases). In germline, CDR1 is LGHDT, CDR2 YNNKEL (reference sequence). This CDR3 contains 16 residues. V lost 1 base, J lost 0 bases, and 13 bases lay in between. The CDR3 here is CASSQVWGPSSYEQYF. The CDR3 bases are TGTGCCAGCAGCCAAGTGTGGGGGCCGAGCTCCTACGAGCAGTACTTC.

The CDR3 loop is CASRQQAAYNSPLHF. The DNA of the CDR3 is TGTGCCAGCAGACAGCAAGCCGCCTATAATTCACCCCTCCACTTT. The chain combines TRBV27 with TRBJ1-6; no clear D gene. The germline V gene encodes CDR1 MNHEY and CDR2 SMNVEV (reference sequence). V was pared by 6 bases and J by 2 bases, with 11 bases between. The CDR3 is 15 amino acids.

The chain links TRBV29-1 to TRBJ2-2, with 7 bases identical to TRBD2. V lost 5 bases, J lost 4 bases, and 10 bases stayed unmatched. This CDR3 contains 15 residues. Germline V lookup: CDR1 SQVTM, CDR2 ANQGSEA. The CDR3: CSVSGTGRGTGELFF. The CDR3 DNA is TGCAGCGTTTCTGGTACGGGGAGGGGCACCGGGGAGCTGTTTTTT.

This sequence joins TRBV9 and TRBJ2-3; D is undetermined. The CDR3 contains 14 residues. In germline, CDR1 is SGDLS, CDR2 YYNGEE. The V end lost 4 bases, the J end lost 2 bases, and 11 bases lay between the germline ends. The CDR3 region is CASSSQADTDTQYF. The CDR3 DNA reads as TGTGCCAGCAGCTCTCAGGCGGACACAGATACGCAGTATTTT.

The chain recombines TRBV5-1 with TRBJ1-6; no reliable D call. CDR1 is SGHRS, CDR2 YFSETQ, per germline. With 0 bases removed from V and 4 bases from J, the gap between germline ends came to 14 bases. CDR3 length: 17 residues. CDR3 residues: CASSLGGRVIYNSPLHF. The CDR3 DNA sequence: TGCGCCAGCAGCTTGGGGGGTCGAGTTATTTATAATTCACCCCTCCACTTT.